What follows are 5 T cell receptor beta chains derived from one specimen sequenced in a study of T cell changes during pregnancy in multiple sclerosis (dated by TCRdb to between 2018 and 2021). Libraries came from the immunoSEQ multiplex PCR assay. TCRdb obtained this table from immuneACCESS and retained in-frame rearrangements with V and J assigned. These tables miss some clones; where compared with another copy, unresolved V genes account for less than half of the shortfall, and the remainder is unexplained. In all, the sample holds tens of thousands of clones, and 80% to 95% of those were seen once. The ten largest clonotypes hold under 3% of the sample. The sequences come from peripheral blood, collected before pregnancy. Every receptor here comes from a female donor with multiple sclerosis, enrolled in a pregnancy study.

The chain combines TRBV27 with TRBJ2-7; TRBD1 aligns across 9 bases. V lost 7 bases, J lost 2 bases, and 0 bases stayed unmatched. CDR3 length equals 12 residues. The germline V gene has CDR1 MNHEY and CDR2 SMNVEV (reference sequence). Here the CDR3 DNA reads TGTGCCAGCAACAGGGGGCCCTACGAGCAGTACTTC. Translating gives CASNRGPYEQYF.

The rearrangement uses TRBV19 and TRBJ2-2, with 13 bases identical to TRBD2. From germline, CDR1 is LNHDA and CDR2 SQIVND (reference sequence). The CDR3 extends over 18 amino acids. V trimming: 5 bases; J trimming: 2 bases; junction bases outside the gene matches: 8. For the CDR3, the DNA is TGTGCCAGTAGTTATGGAGGGACTAGCGGGGCCAACACCGGGGAGCTGTTTTTT. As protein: CASSYGGTSGANTGELFF.

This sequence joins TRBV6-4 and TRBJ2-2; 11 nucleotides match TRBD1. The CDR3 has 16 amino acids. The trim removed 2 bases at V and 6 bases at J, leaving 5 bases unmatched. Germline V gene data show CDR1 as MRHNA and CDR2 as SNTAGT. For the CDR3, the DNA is TGTGCCAGCAGTGACAGACCGGGACAGGGGGCCGGGGAGCTGTTTTTT. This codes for CASSDRPGQGAGELFF.

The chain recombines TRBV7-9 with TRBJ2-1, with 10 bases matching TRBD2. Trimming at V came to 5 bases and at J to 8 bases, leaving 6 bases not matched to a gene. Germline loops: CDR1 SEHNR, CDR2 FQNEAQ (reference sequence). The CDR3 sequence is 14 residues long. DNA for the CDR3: TGTGCCAGCAGCCATAGCGGGAGGTGGGATGAGCAGTTCTTC. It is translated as CASSHSGRWDEQFF.

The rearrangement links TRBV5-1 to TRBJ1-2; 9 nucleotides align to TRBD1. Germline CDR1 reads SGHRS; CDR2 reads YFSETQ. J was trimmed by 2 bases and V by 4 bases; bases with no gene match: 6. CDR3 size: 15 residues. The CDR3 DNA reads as TGCGCCAGCAGCAAGACACAGGGGGCCAACTATGGCTACACCTTC. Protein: CASSKTQGANYGYTF.